The 16 T cell receptor beta chains below all came from one sample that was sequenced in a study of blood T cells in healthy people across ages. With a J-beta primer mix and a sample-barcoded 5' primer, a second PCR ran 7 to 11 cycles. TCRdb analysed the 5' RACE reads with MiXCR anew, one entry per CDR3 protein. This table has under 2,000,000 distinct CDR3 sequences, roughly 49% appearing once. The source material was blood. All receptors come from a woman aged 40 to 50 in good health.

The chain recombines TRBV11-2 with TRBJ1-2; D ambiguous. Germline-derived CDR1 and CDR2 are SGHAT and FQNNGV. The CDR3 is 13 residues long. Trimming took 7 bases from V and 2 from J, leaving 11 bases between them. Here the CDR3 reads CASIEDGNYGYTF. For the CDR3, the DNA is TGTGCCAGCATCGAGGACGGGAACTATGGCTACACCTTC. Based on the CDR3 plus reference TRBV11-2 and TRBJ1-2, the full variable domain is EAGVAQSPRYKIIEKRQSVAFWCNPISGHATLYWYQQILGQGPKLLIQFQNNGVVDDSQLPKDRFSAERLKGVDSTLKIQPAKLEDSAVYLCASIEDGNYGYTFGSGTRLTVV.

The chain has TRBV12-3 or TRBV12-4 and TRBJ1-3; 8 nucleotides agree with TRBD1. The V and J ends lost 5 bases and 2 bases, in that order; junction bases with no gene match: 2. The CDR3 has 14 residues. The DNA for the CDR3 is TGTGCCAGCAGTCCGACAGGGGCTGGAAACACCATATATTTT. Residues: CASSPTGAGNTIYF.

This sequence joins TRBV9 and TRBJ2-1; 7 positions agree with TRBD1. Looked up from germline, CDR1 is SGDLS and CDR2 is YYNGEE. The CDR3 is 15 amino acids. The ends lost 4 bases at V and 2 bases at J; junction bases unmatched: 6. Here the CDR3 DNA reads TGTGCCAGCAGCAGTACAGGGGACGCCTACAATGAGCAGTTCTTC. It codes for CASSSTGDAYNEQFF.

This clonotype has a handful of counts. V and J are TRBV12-3 or TRBV12-4 and TRBJ2-1; TRBD2 might be the D (6 bases). The V end was cut by 4 bases, the J end by 7 bases, with 17 bases between. The CDR3 is 15 amino acids. Written as DNA, the CDR3 is TGTGCCAGCAGTTCCCAACACGGGACTTATAATGAGCAGTTCTTC. Translation gives CASSSQHGTYNEQFF.

The chain links TRBV11-2 to TRBJ2-5; D possibly uses TRBD1 or TRBD2 (5 bases each). Per germline, CDR1 SGHAT and CDR2 FQNNGV. With 4 bases removed from V and 11 bases from J, the gap between germline ends came to 23 bases. This CDR3 has 15 residues. Here the CDR3 reads CASSSTRGYGDEQYF. CDR3 coding DNA: TGTGCCAGCAGCTCGACCCGGGGCTATGGCGATGAGCAGTACTTC.

This clonotype was seen only once. The chain employs TRBV27 and TRBJ1-5, with a weak D call TRBD1 (6 bases). The germline gives CDR1 MNHEY, CDR2 SMNVEV (reference sequence). The V gene lost 3 bases and the J gene lost 7 bases, with 19 bases spanning the gap. This CDR3 is 16 amino acids long. Here the CDR3 DNA reads TGTGCCAGCAGTTTTTCGGCCTCAGGGGCCCGGCAGCCCCAGCATTTT. It is translated as CASSFSASGARQPQHF.

The J gene is TRBJ2-1, the V gene TRBV5-1; 8 bases are a match to TRBD2. TRBJ2-7 explains the end of the DNA better; the J call may be wrong. In germline, CDR1 is SGHRS, CDR2 YFSETQ. The CDR3 sequence is 14 residues long. The CDR3 nucleotides are TGCGCCAGCAGCAGGACTAGCAGATCGGACGAGCAGTACTTC. Protein sequence: CASSRTSRSDEQYF.

This rearrangement joins TRBV28 to TRBJ2-5; TRBD2 matches 9 bases. CDR3 length: 14 residues. From germline, CDR1 is MDHEN and CDR2 SYDVKM. J was trimmed by 11 bases and V by 7 bases; bases with no gene match: 14. As DNA, the CDR3 is TGTGCCAGCAACGTAGCGGGGGACTACAATGAGCAGTACTTC. Its translation: CASNVAGDYNEQYF.

The chain joins TRBV4-3 to TRBJ1-1; D is unclear. Germline lookup yields CDR1 LGHNA and CDR2 YSLEER. The CDR3 covers 16 residues. The germline V and J ends were trimmed by 0 bases and 5 bases, with 16 bases remaining between them. Written as DNA, the CDR3 is TGCGCCAGCAGCCAAGATCAGAAGGGCTGGTGGACTGAAGCTTTCTTT. Protein sequence: CASSQDQKGWWTEAFF.

This clonotype was observed a single time. The chain has TRBV24-1 and TRBJ2-3; 7 bases map to TRBD2. The CDR3 runs 16 residues. J was trimmed by 1 base and V by 9 bases; bases with no gene match: 12. Germline values: CDR1 KGHDR, CDR2 SFDVKD. The CDR3 nucleotides are TGTGCCACCCCACCAGCGGGGCAGCGGGGCACAGATACGCAGTATTTT. It is translated as CATPPAGQRGTDTQYF.

This clonotype was recorded once. The genes are TRBV6-5 and TRBJ1-2, with 7 bases lining up with TRBD1. There are 13 residues in the CDR3. Germline-derived CDR1 and CDR2 are MNHEY and SVGAGI. V trimming: 7 bases; J trimming: 4 bases; junction bases outside the gene matches: 6. CDR3 residues: CASTPDRTYGYTF. In nucleotides, the CDR3 is TGTGCCAGCACCCCGGACAGGACCTATGGCTACACCTTC.

The chain has TRBV6-5 and TRBJ2-3; D not resolved. Germline V lookup: CDR1 MNHEY, CDR2 SVGAGI. V was pared by 3 bases and J by 8 bases, with 15 bases between. The CDR3 is 14 residues long. DNA of the CDR3: TGTGCCAGCAGTTATAATGGGCCCACCGGTACGCAGTATTTT. Translation gives CASSYNGPTGTQYF.

The genes are TRBV20-1 and TRBJ2-3, with 7 bases fitting TRBD1. The CDR3 is 14 residues long. Unmatched junction bases numbered 8, after V lost 6 bases and J lost 2 bases. Germline V CDR1 and CDR2: DFQATT, SNEGSKA (reference sequence). The CDR3, as DNA: TGCAGTGCCCCGGGACAGCCATTCACAGATACGCAGTATTTT. It yields the protein CSAPGQPFTDTQYF.

The genes are TRBV2 and TRBJ1-5; no reliable D call. Trimming cost V 5 bases and J 8 bases, with 7 bases left between them. Germline CDR1 and CDR2: SNHLY and FYNNEI. The CDR3 loop spans 11 amino acids. The DNA for the CDR3 is TGTGCCAGCAGTCCCGGGAAGCCCCAGCATTTT. Translating it yields CASSPGKPQHF.

The chain joins TRBV20-1 to TRBJ1-2; D is uncertain. Trimming removed 2 bases from V and 2 bases from J, with 12 bases in between. This CDR3 has 14 amino acids. Germline lookup yields CDR1 DFQATT and CDR2 SNEGSKA (reference sequence). CDR3 amino acids: CSARIRTGNYGYTF. The CDR3, as DNA: TGCAGTGCTAGAATACGGACGGGGAACTATGGCTACACCTTC.

V is TRBV7-8 and J is TRBJ2-1; D perhaps matches TRBD2 (5 bases). The germline gives CDR1 SGHVS, CDR2 FQNEAQ. This CDR3 contains 16 residues. V was shortened by 0 bases and J by 3 bases, with 12 bases between the two germline ends. The CDR3 spells CASSLARLLIYNEQFF. As DNA, the CDR3 is TGTGCCAGCAGCTTAGCAAGACTACTAATCTACAATGAGCAGTTCTTC.